This T cell receptor (beta chain) came from a study of blood T cell repertoires in COVID-19. Study-wide context: Acute and convalescent COVID-19 samples came from the United States, Italy and Spain. Sources were T cells, B-cell-depleted T cells, or PBMCs; the material itself was cDNA or gDNA.

Germline V CDR1 and CDR2: LNHDA, SQIVND (reference sequence). Trimming cost V 7 bases and J 0 bases; bases outside gene matches: 14. This CDR3 is 19 amino acids long. Study processing details: Nucleated cell number was recorded as an estimate derived from reference gene primer amplification. Assay: immunoSEQ multiplex PCR; the TCRdb copy retains only in-frame clones and omits some. Clone size and the V and J calls come from that table; the DNA yielded D and trimming. The table records about 300,000 clones, more than 75% of them present only once. The clonotype originates from a woman in her fifties or sixties with acute or convalescent COVID-19. The material sequenced was peripheral blood. The chain employs TRBV19 and TRBJ2-2; 10 bases match TRBD2. CDR3 nucleotide sequence: TGTGCCAGTACCACTTGGCTAGCGGGGGCCTTGGCGAACACCGGGGAGCTGTTTTTT. It is translated as CASTTWLAGALANTGELFF.